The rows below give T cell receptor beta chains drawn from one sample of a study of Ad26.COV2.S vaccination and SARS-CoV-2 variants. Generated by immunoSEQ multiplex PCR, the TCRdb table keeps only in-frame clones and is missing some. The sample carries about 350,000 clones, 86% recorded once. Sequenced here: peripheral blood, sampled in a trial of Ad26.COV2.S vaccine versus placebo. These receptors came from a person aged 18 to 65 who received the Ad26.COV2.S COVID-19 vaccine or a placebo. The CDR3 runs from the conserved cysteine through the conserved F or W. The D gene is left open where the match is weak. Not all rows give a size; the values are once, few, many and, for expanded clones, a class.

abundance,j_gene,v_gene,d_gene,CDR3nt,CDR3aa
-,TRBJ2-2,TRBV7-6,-,TGTGCCAGCAGCTTAGCGCTCCTGAACAGATTGAACACCGGGGAGCTGTTTTTT,CASSLALLNRLNTGELFF
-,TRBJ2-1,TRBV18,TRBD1,TGTGCCAGCTCACCCGGGACAGAGAATGAGCAGTTCTTC,CASSPGTENEQFF
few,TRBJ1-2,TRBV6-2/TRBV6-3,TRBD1,TGTGCCAGCAGTTACCGCGACAGGGCCCGGGGCTACACCTTC,CASSYRDRARGYTF
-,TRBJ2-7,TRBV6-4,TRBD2,TGTGCCAGCATTACTAGCGGGGGGGACGAGCAGTACTTC,CASITSGGDEQYF
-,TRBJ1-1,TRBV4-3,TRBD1,TGCGCCAGCAGCCAGACAGGGGTAAACACTGAAGCTTTCTTT,CASSQTGVNTEAFF
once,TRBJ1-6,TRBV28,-,TGTGCCAGCAGTTTTTCGGGGGGGGGCTCACCCCTCCACTTT,CASSFSGGGSPLHF
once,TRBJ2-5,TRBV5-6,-,TGTGCCAGCAGCTTAGGACAGCAAGAGACCCAGTACTTC,CASSLGQQETQYF
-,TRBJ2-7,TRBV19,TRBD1,TGTGCCAGTAGTATACGATTTGGACAGGGGGGGAACGAGCAGTACTTC,CASSIRFGQGGNEQYF
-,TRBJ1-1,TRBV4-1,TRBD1,TGCGCCAGCAGCCAAGCCAGGGGGTACAGGGACACTGAAGCTTTCTTT,CASSQARGYRDTEAFF
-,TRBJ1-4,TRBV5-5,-,TGTGCCAGCAGCTTGGCCGCTTTCGGTGCAACTAATGAAAAACTGTTTTTT,CASSLAAFGATNEKLFF
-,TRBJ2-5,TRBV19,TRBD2,TGTGCCAGTACCGGGACTAACAAAGAGACCCAGTACTTC,CASTGTNKETQYF
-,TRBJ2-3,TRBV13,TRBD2,TGTGCCAGCAGCTCTCGGACTAGCGGGGACACAGATACGCAGTATTTT,CASSSRTSGDTDTQYF
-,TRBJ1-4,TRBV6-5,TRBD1,TGTGCCAGCAGTACAGGGGTGGCTAATGAAAAACTGTTTTTT,CASSTGVANEKLFF
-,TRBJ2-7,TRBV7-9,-,TGTGCCAGCAGCTTAGAGGGAGTTACCGACGAGCAGTACTTC,CASSLEGVTDEQYF
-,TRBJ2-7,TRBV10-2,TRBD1,TGCGCCAGCAGTGACAGGACAGGGAGCTCCTACGAGCAGTACTTC,CASSDRTGSSYEQYF
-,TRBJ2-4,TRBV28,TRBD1,TGTGCCAGCGAAACACAGGGGGTAGCCAAAAACATTCAGTACTTC,CASETQGVAKNIQYF
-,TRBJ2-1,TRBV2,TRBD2,TGTGCCAGCAGGGAAGCTAGCGGGGTTTACAATGAGCAGTTCTTC,CASREASGVYNEQFF
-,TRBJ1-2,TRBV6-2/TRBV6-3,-,TGTGCCAGCAGTTACAGGGGGGGCTATGGCTACACCTTC,CASSYRGGYGYTF
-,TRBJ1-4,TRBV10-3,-,TGTGCCATCAGTGAAGGGTCAGAGCTTAATGAAAAACTGTTTTTT,CAISEGSELNEKLFF
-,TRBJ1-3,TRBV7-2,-,TGTGCCAGCAGCTTACGGGGGGCCGGTACTGGAAACACCATATATTTT,CASSLRGAGTGNTIYF